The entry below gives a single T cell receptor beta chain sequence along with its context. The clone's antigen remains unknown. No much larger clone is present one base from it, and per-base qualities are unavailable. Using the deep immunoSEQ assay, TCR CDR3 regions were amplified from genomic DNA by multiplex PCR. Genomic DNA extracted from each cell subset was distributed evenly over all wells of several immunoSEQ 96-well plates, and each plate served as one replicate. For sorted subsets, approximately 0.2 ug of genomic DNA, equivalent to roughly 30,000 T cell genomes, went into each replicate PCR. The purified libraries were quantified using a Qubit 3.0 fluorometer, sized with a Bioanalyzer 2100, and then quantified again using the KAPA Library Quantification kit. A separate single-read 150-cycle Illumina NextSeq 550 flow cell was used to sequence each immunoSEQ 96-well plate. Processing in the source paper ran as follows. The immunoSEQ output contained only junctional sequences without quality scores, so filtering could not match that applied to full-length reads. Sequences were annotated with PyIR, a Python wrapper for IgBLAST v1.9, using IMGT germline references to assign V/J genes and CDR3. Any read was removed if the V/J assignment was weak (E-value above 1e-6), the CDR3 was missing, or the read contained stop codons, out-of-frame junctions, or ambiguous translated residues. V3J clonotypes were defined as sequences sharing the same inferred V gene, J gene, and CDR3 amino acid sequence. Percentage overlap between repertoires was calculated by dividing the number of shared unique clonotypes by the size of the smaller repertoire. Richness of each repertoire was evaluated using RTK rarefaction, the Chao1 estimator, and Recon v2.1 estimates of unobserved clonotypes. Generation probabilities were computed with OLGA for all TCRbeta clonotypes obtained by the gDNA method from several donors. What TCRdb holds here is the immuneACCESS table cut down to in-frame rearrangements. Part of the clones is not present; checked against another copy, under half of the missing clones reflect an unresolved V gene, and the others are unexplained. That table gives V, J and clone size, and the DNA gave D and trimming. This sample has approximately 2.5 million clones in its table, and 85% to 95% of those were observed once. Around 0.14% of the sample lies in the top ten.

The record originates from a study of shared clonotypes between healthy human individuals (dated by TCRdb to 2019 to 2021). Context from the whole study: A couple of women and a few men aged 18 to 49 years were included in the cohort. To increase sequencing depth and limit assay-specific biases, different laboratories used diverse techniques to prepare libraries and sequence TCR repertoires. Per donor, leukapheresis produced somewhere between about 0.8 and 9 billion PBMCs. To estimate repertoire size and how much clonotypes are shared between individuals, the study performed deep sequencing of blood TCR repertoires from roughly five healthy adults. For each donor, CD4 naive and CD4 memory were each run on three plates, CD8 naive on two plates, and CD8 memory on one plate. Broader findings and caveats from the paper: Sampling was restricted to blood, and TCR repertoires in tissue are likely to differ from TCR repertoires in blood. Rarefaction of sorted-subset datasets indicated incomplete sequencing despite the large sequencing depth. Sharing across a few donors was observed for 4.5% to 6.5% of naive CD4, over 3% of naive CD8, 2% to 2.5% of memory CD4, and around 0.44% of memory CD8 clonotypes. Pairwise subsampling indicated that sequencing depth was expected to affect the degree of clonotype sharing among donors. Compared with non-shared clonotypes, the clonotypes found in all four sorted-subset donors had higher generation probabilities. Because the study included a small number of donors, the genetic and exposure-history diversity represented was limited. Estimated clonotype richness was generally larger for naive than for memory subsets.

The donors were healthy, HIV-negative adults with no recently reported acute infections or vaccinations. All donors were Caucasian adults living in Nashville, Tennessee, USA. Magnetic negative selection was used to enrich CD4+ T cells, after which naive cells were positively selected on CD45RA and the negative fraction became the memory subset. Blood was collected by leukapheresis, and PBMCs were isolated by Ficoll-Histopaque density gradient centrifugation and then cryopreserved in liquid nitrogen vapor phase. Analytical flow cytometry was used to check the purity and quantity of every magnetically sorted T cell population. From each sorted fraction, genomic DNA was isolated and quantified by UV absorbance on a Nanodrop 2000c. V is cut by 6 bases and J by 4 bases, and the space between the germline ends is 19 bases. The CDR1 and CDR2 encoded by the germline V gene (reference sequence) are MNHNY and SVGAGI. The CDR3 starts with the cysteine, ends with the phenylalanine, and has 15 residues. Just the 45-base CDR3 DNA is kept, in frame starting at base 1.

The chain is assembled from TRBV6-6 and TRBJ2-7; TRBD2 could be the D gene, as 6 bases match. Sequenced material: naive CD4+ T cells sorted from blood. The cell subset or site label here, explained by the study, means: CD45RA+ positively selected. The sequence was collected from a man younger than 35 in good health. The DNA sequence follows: TGTGCCAGCAGGGAGATTGGAGGGGACTTGTACGAGCAGTACTTC. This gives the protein CASREIGGDLYEQYF.